This TCR beta chain emerged from a study of post-analysis software for immune sequencing data. Study-level results: Diversity measured as normalized Chao1 was significantly lower in multiple sclerosis patients than in controls.

Built from TCR beta cDNA, the libraries had unique molecular identifiers in them. With about 1 to 11 million T cells as the source, 400,000 to 550,000 cDNA molecules resulted. TCRdb independently ran MiXCR on the PCR reads; one entry per CDR3 protein. The table has hundreds of thousands of distinct CDR3 sequences, around 47% seen once. About this clonotype itself: Its antigen is still unknown.

The TCR comes from a girl between 5 and 17 years old with multiple sclerosis. Sequencing used blood.

The CDR3 nucleotides read TGTGCCAGCAGTCCGGGGCGGACTGAAGCTTTCTTT. As protein: CASSPGRTEAFF. The rearrangement joins TRBV12-3 or TRBV12-4 to TRBJ1-1, with D perhaps TRBD1 (5 bases). V was cut by 5 bases and J by 5 bases, with 9 bases left in between. This CDR3 region has 12 residues.